The clone carrying this T cell receptor beta chain has just a few counts. The data were taken from a study of T-cell reconstitution after alpha-beta-depleted transplantation in children. Germline V CDR1 and CDR2: PRHDT, FYEKMQ (reference sequence). V was clipped by 5 bases and J by 5 bases; unmatched bases: 7. The CDR3 loop spans 14 amino acids. The TCRbeta library was prepared with unique molecular identifiers. TCRdb re-called the PCR reads with MiXCR, one entry per CDR3 protein. The table lists 450,000 to 600,000 distinct CDR3 sequences, about a sixth of them singletons. Specimen: PBMCs from the stem cell graft donor, collected from the stem cell graft. This receptor was obtained from a human donor who donated a stem cell graft to a child with acute lymphoblastic leukemia. The chain carries TRBV13 and TRBJ1-1, with 8 bases aligning to TRBD1. This CDR3 reads CASSPRTGITEAFF. The CDR3 DNA reads as TGTGCCAGCAGCCCCCGGACAGGGATAACTGAAGCTTTCTTT.